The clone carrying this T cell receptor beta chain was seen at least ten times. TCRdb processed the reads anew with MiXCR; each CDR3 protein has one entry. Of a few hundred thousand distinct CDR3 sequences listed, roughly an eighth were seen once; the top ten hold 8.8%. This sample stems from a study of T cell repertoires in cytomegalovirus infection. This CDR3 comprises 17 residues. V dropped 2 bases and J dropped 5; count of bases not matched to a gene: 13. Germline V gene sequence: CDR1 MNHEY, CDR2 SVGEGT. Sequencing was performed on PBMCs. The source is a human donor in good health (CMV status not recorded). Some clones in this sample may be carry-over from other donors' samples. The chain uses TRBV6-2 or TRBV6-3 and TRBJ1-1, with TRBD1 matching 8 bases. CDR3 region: CASSYPALQGVRTEAFF. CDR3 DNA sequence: TGTGCCAGCAGTTACCCCGCTTTACAGGGGGTGAGAACTGAAGCTTTCTTT.